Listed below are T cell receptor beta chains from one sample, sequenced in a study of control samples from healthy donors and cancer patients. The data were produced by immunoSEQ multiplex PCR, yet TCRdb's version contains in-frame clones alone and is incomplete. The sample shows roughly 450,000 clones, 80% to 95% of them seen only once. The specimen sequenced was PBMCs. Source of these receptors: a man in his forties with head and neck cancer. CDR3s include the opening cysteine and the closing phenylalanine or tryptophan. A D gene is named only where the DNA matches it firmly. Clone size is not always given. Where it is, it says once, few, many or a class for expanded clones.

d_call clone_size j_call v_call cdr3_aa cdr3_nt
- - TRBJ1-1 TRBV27 CASSPYRVDANTEAFF TGTGCCAGCAGTCCCTACAGGGTAGATGCGAACACTGAAGCTTTCTTT
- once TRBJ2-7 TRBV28 CASSLGSSPGGGYEQYF TGTGCCAGCAGTTTAGGCTCTTCCCCTGGGGGCGGCTACGAGCAGTACTTC
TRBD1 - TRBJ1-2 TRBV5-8 CASSLGVRQGLGPSF TGTGCCAGCAGCTTGGGGGTTCGACAGGGGTTGGGCCCTTCCTTC
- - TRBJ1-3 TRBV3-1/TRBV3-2 CASSPSGNTIYF TGTGCCAGCAGCCCGAGCGGAAACACCATATATTTT
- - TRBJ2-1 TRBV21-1 CASSKILRIFANEQFF TGTGCCAGCAGCAAAATACTCCGAATCTTCGCCAATGAGCAGTTCTTC
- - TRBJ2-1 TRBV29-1 CSVEEQGNEQFF TGCAGCGTTGAAGAACAGGGCAATGAGCAGTTCTTC
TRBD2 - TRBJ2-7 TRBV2 CASSEAAGDIWSYEQYF TGTGCCAGCAGCGAGGCGGCGGGAGATATCTGGTCCTACGAGCAGTACTTC
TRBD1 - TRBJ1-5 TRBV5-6 CASSSTGEWGQPQHF TGTGCCAGCAGCTCGACAGGGGAATGGGGTCAGCCCCAGCATTTT
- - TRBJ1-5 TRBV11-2 CASSIDWGANQPQHF TGTGCCAGCAGCATCGATTGGGGGGCCAATCAGCCCCAGCATTTT
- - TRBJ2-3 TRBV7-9 CASSLRGGIVTDTQYF TGTGCCAGCAGCTTAAGGGGGGGCATTGTAACAGATACGCAGTATTTT
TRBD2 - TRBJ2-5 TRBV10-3 CATRLAGGETQYF TGTGCCACCCGACTAGCGGGGGGGGAGACCCAGTACTTC
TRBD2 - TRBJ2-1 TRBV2 CASTSGTSDSNEQFF TGTGCCAGCACCTCCGGGACTAGCGACAGCAATGAGCAGTTCTTC
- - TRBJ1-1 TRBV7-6 CASSSSAGRVNTEAFF TGTGCCAGCAGCTCCTCAGCGGGGAGGGTGAACACTGAAGCTTTCTTT
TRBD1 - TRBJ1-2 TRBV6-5 CASRIDRDYGYTF TGTGCCAGCAGGATAGACAGGGACTATGGCTACACCTTC
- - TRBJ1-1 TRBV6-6 CASSGRRDTEAFF TGTGCCAGCAGCGGGAGGAGGGACACTGAAGCTTTCTTT
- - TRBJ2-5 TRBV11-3 CASSFGRAGQETQYF TGTGCCAGCAGCTTTGGCAGGGCAGGCCAAGAGACCCAGTACTTC
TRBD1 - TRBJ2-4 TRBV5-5 CASSPMEDRVNIQYF TGTGCCAGCAGCCCGATGGAGGACAGGGTAAACATTCAGTACTTC
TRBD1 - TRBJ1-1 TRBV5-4 CASSQGTGGRRTEAFF TGTGCCAGCAGCCAAGGGACAGGGGGCCGTCGGACTGAAGCTTTCTTT
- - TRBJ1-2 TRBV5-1 CASSPLQSGYTF TGCGCCAGCAGCCCCTTACAGTCTGGCTACACCTTC
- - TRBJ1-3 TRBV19 CASSMTETSGNTIYF TGTGCCAGTAGTATGACAGAAACCTCTGGAAACACCATATATTTT
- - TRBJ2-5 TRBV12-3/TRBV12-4 CASSLLGSETQYF TGTGCCAGCAGTTTACTGGGGTCCGAGACCCAGTACTTC
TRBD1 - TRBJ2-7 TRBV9 CASSVGPGGSYEQYF TGTGCCAGCAGCGTAGGTCCAGGGGGCTCCTACGAGCAGTACTTC
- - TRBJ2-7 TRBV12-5 CASGSPLDPYEQYF TGTGCTAGTGGTTCCCCCCTGGATCCCTACGAGCAGTACTTC
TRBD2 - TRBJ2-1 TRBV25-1 CASSDSPSGGPHNEQFF TGTGCCAGCAGTGACTCCCCTAGCGGGGGGCCCCACAATGAGCAGTTCTTC
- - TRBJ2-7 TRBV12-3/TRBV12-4 CASSFAISYEQYF TGTGCCAGCAGTTTCGCCATTTCCTACGAGCAGTACTTC
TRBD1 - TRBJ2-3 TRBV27 CASTRPPGQGATDTQYF TGTGCCAGCACCCGACCCCCCGGACAGGGGGCCACAGATACGCAGTATTTT
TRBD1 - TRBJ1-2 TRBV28 CASSSVAGTGGGYTF TGTGCCAGCAGCTCAGTTGCCGGGACAGGAGGCGGCTACACCTTC
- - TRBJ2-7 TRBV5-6 CASSFGRSYEQYF TGTGCCAGCAGCTTTGGCCGGTCCTACGAGCAGTACTTC
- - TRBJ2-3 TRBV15 CATSREALSSTQYF TGTGCCACCAGCAGAGAGGCGCTGAGTTCTACGCAGTATTTT
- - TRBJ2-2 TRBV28 CASSSNTGELFF TGTGCCAGCAGTTCGAACACCGGGGAGCTGTTTTTT
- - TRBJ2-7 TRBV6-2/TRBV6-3 CASSPLPPRRGSYEQYF TGTGCCAGCAGTCCCCTTCCCCCCAGGAGGGGCTCCTACGAGCAGTACTTC
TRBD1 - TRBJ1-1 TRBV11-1 CASSSQSRGRTGEAFF TGTGCCAGCAGCTCACAGTCCAGGGGGCGAACGGGTGAAGCTTTCTTT
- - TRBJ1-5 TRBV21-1 CASSNIRGQHF TGTGCCAGCAGCAATATCAGGGGCCAGCATTTT
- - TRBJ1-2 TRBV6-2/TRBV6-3 CASSNGQREYGYTF TGTGCCAGCAGCAACGGACAGCGGGAGTATGGCTACACCTTC
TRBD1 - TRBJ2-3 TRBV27 CASSITDRASTDTQYF TGTGCCAGCAGTATAACGGACAGGGCGAGCACAGATACGCAGTATTTT
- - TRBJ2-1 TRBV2 CASRLTANNEQFF TGTGCCAGTCGACTAACTGCTAACAATGAGCAGTTCTTC
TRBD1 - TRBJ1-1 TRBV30 CAWSPLTGVPNTEAFF TGTGCCTGGAGTCCTCTCACAGGGGTTCCCAACACTGAAGCTTTCTTT
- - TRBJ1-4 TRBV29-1 CSVVSGVEKLFF TGCAGCGTTGTAAGTGGAGTTGAAAAACTGTTTTTT
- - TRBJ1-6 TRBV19 CASSTGNDSPLHF TGTGCCAGTAGCACAGGGAACGATTCACCCCTCCACTTT
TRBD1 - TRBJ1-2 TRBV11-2 CASSPGQGYYGYTF TGTGCCAGCAGCCCTGGACAGGGTTACTATGGCTACACCTTC
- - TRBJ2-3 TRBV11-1 CASSLGRFTDTQYF TGTGCCAGCAGCTTGGGGCGGTTCACAGATACGCAGTATTTT
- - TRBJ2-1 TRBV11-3 CASSLGDSIQFF TGTGCCAGCAGCTTAGGCGACAGCATACAGTTCTTC
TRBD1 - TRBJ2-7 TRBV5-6 CASSLGQGISKVVTHEQYF TGTGCCAGCAGCCTTGGACAGGGTATCAGTAAGGTAGTAACCCACGAGCAGTACTTC
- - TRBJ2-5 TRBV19 CASSIVSGEEETQYF TGTGCCAGTAGTATCGTTTCGGGAGAGGAAGAGACCCAGTACTTC